The sample holds many counts of the clone carrying this T cell receptor beta chain. What it binds is unknown. This specimen comes from a study of T-cell reconstitution after alpha-beta-depleted transplantation in children. The authors prepared the TCRbeta library with unique molecular identifiers. TCRdb re-called the PCR reads with MiXCR, one entry per CDR3 protein. The table lists 600,000 to 700,000 distinct CDR3 sequences, under 15% of them singletons. V was clipped by 6 bases and J by 6 bases, with 10 bases between them. CDR3 length: 12 residues. Study-wide results and limits: About two months after transplant, alpha-beta T cells reportedly came from several hundred expanded graft clones. It was newly produced T cells that mostly accounted for T-cell counts and diversity one year after transplant. It was surviving recipient T cells and thymic progenitors that gave some patients high TCRbeta diversity at day 60.

The material sequenced was PBMCs, taken before TCRalphabeta/CD19-depleted stem cell transplant. The chain couples TRBV12-3 or TRBV12-4 to TRBJ2-3; D is undetermined. The sequence was obtained from a girl under 10 years old with congenital amegakaryocytic thrombocytopenia, due to receive a stem cell transplant. The DNA for the CDR3 is TGTGCCAGCAGCCAATCGATTGATACGCAGTATTTT. This encodes CASSQSIDTQYF.